This T cell receptor (beta chain) is drawn from a study of T cells after yellow fever vaccination. V was trimmed by 2 bases and J by 4 bases, leaving 17 bases between them. Germline assignment: CDR1 MNHEY and CDR2 SVGAGI. The CDR3 spans 16 residues. TCRdb reanalysed the 5' RACE reads using MiXCR and keeps one entry per CDR3 protein. The sample shows some 420,000 distinct CDR3 sequences, roughly a sixth of them seen only once. The sequence was obtained from a man aged 18 to 30 who received the YFV17D yellow fever vaccine. The genes are TRBV6-5 and TRBJ1-2; D not resolved. This sample comprised PBMCs, obtained before the yellow fever booster vaccination. CDR3 nucleotides: TGTGCCAGCAGTTACAGTTTGTACAGCAGGAGCTATGGCTACACCTTC. Its protein is CASSYSLYSRSYGYTF.